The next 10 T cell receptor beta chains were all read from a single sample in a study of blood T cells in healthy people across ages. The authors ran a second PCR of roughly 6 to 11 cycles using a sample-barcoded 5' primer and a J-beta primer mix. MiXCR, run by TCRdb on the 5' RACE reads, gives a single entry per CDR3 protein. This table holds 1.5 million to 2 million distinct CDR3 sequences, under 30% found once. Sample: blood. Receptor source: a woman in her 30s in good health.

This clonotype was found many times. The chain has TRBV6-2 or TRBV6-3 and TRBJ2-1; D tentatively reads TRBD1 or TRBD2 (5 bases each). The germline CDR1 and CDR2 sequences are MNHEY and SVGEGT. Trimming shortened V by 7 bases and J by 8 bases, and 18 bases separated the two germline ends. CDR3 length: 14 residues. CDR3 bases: TGTGCCAGCACCGAAACCGGGACGTCCGATGAGCAGTTCTTC. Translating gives CASTETGTSDEQFF.

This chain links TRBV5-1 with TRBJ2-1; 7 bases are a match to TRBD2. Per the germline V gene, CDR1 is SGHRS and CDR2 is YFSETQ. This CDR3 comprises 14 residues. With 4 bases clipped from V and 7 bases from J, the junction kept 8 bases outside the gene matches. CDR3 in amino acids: CASSRVREQNEQFF. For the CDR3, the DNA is TGCGCCAGCAGCCGGGTGCGGGAGCAAAATGAGCAGTTCTTC. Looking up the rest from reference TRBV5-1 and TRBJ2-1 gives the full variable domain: KAGVTQTPRYLIKTRGQQVTLSCSPISGHRSVSWYQQTPGQGLQFLFEYFSETQRNKGNFPGRFSGRQFSNSRSEMNVSTLELGDSALYLCASSRVREQNEQFFGPGTRLTVL.

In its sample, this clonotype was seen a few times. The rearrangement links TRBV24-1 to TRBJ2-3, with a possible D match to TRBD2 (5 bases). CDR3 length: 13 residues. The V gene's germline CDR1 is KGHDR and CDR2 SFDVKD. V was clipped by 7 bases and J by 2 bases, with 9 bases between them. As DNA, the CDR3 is TGTGCCACCAGCCCGGGGAACACAGATACGCAGTATTTT. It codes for CATSPGNTDTQYF.

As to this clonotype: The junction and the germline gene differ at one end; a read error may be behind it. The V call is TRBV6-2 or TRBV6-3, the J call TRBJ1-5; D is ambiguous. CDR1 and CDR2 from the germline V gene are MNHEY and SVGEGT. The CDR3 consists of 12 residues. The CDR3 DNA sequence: TGTACCAGCAGTTATTTTAGCGAACCCCAGCATTTT. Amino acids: CTSSYFSEPQHF.

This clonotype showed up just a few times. DNA of the CDR3: TGTGCCAGCAGCCCGACGACAGGGGGGTCGACCAAAAACATTCAGTACTTC. It specifies CASSPTTGGSTKNIQYF. This rearrangement joins TRBV7-2 to TRBJ2-4; 9 bases line up with TRBD1. V trimming: 5 bases; J trimming: 2 bases; junction bases outside the gene matches: 10. This CDR3 is 17 amino acids long. Germline values: CDR1 SGHTA, CDR2 FQGNSA. Full variable domain (outside the CDR3, taken from reference TRBV7-2 and TRBJ2-4): GAGVSQSPSNKVTEKGKDVELRCDPISGHTALYWYRQSLGQGLEFLIYFQGNSAPDKSGLPSDRFSAERTGGSVSTLTIQRTQQEDSAVYLCASSPTTGGSTKNIQYFGAGTRLSVL.

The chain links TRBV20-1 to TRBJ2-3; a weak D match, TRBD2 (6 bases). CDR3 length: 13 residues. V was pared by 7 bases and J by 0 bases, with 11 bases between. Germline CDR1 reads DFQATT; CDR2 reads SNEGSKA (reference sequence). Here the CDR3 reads CSGSGLSTDTQYF. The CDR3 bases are TGCAGTGGTTCGGGACTCAGCACAGATACGCAGTATTTT.

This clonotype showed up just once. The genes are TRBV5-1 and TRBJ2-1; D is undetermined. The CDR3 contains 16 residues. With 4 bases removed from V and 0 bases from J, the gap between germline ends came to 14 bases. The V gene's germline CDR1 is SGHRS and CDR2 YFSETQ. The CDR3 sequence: CASSPARLLSYNEQFF. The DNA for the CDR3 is TGCGCCAGCAGCCCTGCTCGGTTACTCTCCTACAATGAGCAGTTCTTC.

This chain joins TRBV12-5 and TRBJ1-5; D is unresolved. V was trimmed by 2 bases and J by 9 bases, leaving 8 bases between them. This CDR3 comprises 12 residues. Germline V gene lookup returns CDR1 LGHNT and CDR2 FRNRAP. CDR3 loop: CASGLTGWPQHF. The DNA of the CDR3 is TGTGCTAGTGGTTTGACTGGGTGGCCCCAGCATTTT. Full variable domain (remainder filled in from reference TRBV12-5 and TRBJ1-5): DARVTQTPRHKVTEMGQEVTMRCQPILGHNTVFWYRQTMMQGLELLAYFRNRAPLDDSGMPKDRFSAEMPDATLATLKIQPSEPRDSAVYFCASGLTGWPQHFGDGTRLSIL.

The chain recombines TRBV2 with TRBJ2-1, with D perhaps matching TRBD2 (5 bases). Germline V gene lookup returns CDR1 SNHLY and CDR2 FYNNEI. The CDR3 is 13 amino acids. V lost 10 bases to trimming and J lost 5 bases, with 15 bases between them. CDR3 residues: CATREVLNNEQFF. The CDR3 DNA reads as TGTGCCACACGGGAAGTCCTCAACAATGAGCAGTTCTTC. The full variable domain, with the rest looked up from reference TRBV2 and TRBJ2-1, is EPEVTQTPSHQVTQMGQEVILRCVPISNHLYFYWYRQILGQKVEFLVSFYNNEISEKSEIFDDQFSVERPDGSNFTLKIRSTKLEDSAMYFCATREVLNNEQFFGPGTRLTVL.

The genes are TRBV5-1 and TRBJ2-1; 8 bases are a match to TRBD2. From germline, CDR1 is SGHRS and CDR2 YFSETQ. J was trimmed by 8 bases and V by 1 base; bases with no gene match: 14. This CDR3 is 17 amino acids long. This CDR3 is CASSLRGIGSGEDEQFF. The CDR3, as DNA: TGCGCCAGCAGCTTGAGGGGAATTGGTAGCGGGGAAGATGAGCAGTTCTTC.